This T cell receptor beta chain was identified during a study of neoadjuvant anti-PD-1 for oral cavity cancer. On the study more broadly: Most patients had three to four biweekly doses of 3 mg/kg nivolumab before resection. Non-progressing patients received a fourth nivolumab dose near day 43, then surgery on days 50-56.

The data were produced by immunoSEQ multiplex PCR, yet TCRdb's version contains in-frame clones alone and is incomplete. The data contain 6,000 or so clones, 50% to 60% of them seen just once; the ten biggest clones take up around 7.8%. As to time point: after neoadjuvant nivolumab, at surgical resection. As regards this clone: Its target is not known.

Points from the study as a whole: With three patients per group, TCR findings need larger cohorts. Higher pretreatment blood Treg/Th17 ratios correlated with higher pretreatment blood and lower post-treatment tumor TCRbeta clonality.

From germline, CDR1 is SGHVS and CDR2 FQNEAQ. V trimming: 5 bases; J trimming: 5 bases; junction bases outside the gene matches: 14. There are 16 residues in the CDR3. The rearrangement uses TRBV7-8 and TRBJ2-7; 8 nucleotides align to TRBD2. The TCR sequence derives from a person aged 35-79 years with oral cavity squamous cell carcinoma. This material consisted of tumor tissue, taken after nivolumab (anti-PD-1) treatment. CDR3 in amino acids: CASSPLAGRRGHEQYF. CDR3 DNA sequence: TGTGCCAGCAGCCCCCTAGCGGGCCGGAGGGGACACGAGCAGTACTTC.